These T cell receptor beta chains were read from a single sample in a study of blood T cell repertoires in COVID-19. Produced via immunoSEQ multiplex PCR; TCRdb's table is partial and in-frame only. Of 120,000 or so clones in the sample, 70% to 75% were seen once. Source material: peripheral blood. Source of these receptors: a man between 60 and 75 years old with acute or convalescent COVID-19. Each CDR3 is given with its conserved first and last residue. Each record gives: D gene, V gene, clone size, J gene, CDR3 protein, CDR3 DNA. D genes are given only for firm matches. The size of a clone is reported for some rows only, either as once, few or many, or as a class for expanded clones.

D gene: .; V gene: TRBV7-3; clone size: .; J gene: TRBJ2-2; CDR3 protein: CASSFSSTGELFF; CDR3 DNA: TGTGCCAGCAGCTTTAGCAGCACCGGGGAGCTGTTTTTT
D gene: TRBD2; V gene: TRBV28; clone size: .; J gene: TRBJ2-2; CDR3 protein: CASSLAGVGSTGELFF; CDR3 DNA: TGTGCCAGCAGTTTAGCGGGAGTAGGGAGCACCGGGGAGCTGTTTTTT
D gene: .; V gene: TRBV3-1/TRBV3-2; clone size: .; J gene: TRBJ1-2; CDR3 protein: CASSPRVSRVYGYTF; CDR3 DNA: TGTGCCAGCAGCCCCCGGGTCTCTCGGGTCTATGGCTACACCTTC
D gene: .; V gene: TRBV18; clone size: .; J gene: TRBJ1-2; CDR3 protein: CASSPAPGGGNYGYTF; CDR3 DNA: TGTGCCAGCTCACCAGCTCCCGGCGGGGGGAACTATGGCTACACCTTC
D gene: .; V gene: TRBV7-2; clone size: .; J gene: TRBJ2-1; CDR3 protein: CASSFQDSRVYEQFF; CDR3 DNA: TGTGCCAGCAGCTTCCAGGACTCCCGCGTCTATGAGCAGTTCTTC
D gene: .; V gene: TRBV5-1; clone size: .; J gene: TRBJ1-1; CDR3 protein: CASSLMGLQNTEAFF; CDR3 DNA: TGCGCCAGCAGCTTGATGGGACTCCAAAACACTGAAGCTTTCTTT
D gene: .; V gene: TRBV14; clone size: few; J gene: TRBJ1-2; CDR3 protein: CASSSTGYGYTF; CDR3 DNA: TGTGCCAGCAGCTCGACAGGTTATGGCTACACCTTC
D gene: .; V gene: TRBV29-1; clone size: .; J gene: TRBJ1-2; CDR3 protein: CSSYSGNYGYTF; CDR3 DNA: TGCAGCTCGTACTCGGGGAACTATGGCTACACCTTC
D gene: TRBD1; V gene: TRBV29-1; clone size: .; J gene: TRBJ1-2; CDR3 protein: CSVEDADRGGGYTF; CDR3 DNA: TGCAGCGTTGAAGATGCGGACAGGGGTGGTGGCTACACCTTC
D gene: TRBD2; V gene: TRBV2; clone size: .; J gene: TRBJ2-1; CDR3 protein: CASRGYGTSGATLSYNEQFF; CDR3 DNA: TGTGCCAGCAGAGGATATGGGACTAGCGGGGCCACCCTCTCCTACAATGAGCAGTTCTTC
D gene: .; V gene: TRBV4-1; clone size: few; J gene: TRBJ1-1; CDR3 protein: CASSRAGTLNTEAFF; CDR3 DNA: TGCGCCAGCAGCCGCGCCGGGACACTTAACACTGAAGCTTTCTTT
D gene: TRBD2; V gene: TRBV19; clone size: .; J gene: TRBJ2-1; CDR3 protein: CASSMGSGRAYNEQFF; CDR3 DNA: TGTGCCAGTAGTATGGGTAGCGGGAGGGCCTACAATGAGCAGTTCTTC
D gene: TRBD2; V gene: TRBV4-2; clone size: .; J gene: TRBJ2-5; CDR3 protein: CASSQVLAGGVETQYF; CDR3 DNA: TGTGCCAGCAGCCAAGTTCTAGCGGGAGGAGTGGAGACCCAGTACTTC
D gene: .; V gene: TRBV5-1; clone size: few; J gene: TRBJ2-4; CDR3 protein: CASSGGRVNIQYF; CDR3 DNA: TGCGCCAGCTCCGGGGGGCGAGTGAACATTCAGTACTTC
D gene: .; V gene: TRBV2; clone size: few; J gene: TRBJ2-7; CDR3 protein: CASRGLSYEQYF; CDR3 DNA: TGTGCCAGCAGGGGACTGTCCTACGAGCAGTACTTC
D gene: TRBD1; V gene: TRBV27; clone size: .; J gene: TRBJ1-5; CDR3 protein: CASSTRQGPHPQHF; CDR3 DNA: TGTGCCAGCAGTACCAGACAGGGGCCCCATCCCCAGCATTTT
D gene: TRBD1; V gene: TRBV6-5; clone size: .; J gene: TRBJ1-2; CDR3 protein: CASRTGGIGYTF; CDR3 DNA: TGTGCCAGCAGGACAGGGGGAATTGGCTACACCTTC
D gene: TRBD2; V gene: TRBV30; clone size: .; J gene: TRBJ2-3; CDR3 protein: CAWRASGGRDTQYF; CDR3 DNA: TGTGCCTGGAGGGCTAGCGGGGGGAGGGATACGCAGTATTTT
D gene: .; V gene: TRBV13; clone size: .; J gene: TRBJ1-3; CDR3 protein: CASSLGPTAGNTIYF; CDR3 DNA: TGTGCCAGCAGCTTAGGCCCAACCGCGGGGAACACCATATATTTT
D gene: TRBD1; V gene: TRBV2; clone size: few; J gene: TRBJ2-7; CDR3 protein: CASREGQGKQYF; CDR3 DNA: TGTGCCAGCAGAGAAGGACAGGGTAAGCAGTACTTC
D gene: .; V gene: TRBV21-1; clone size: .; J gene: TRBJ1-1; CDR3 protein: CASSTTGAPEAFF; CDR3 DNA: TGTGCCAGCAGTACAACAGGGGCTCCTGAAGCTTTCTTT
D gene: TRBD2; V gene: TRBV15; clone size: .; J gene: TRBJ2-7; CDR3 protein: CATSRRGAYEQYF; CDR3 DNA: TGTGCCACCAGTCGGCGGGGGGCCTACGAGCAGTACTTC
D gene: .; V gene: TRBV11-3; clone size: .; J gene: TRBJ2-1; CDR3 protein: CASSLLAGSFNEQFF; CDR3 DNA: TGTGCCAGCAGCTTGCTCGCCGGTAGTTTCAATGAGCAGTTCTTC
D gene: TRBD1; V gene: TRBV10-3; clone size: .; J gene: TRBJ1-1; CDR3 protein: CATTGDPGTGIMNTEAFF; CDR3 DNA: TGTGCCACAACTGGGGACCCCGGGACAGGGATCATGAACACTGAAGCTTTCTTT
D gene: TRBD1; V gene: TRBV7-6; clone size: .; J gene: TRBJ1-3; CDR3 protein: CASSLEGQGQSGNTIYF; CDR3 DNA: TGTGCCAGCAGCTTGGAGGGACAGGGTCAATCTGGAAACACCATATATTTT
D gene: .; V gene: TRBV6-1; clone size: .; J gene: TRBJ1-2; CDR3 protein: CASSEGGGQIYGYTF; CDR3 DNA: TGTGCCAGCAGTGAAGGAGGTGGACAGATCTATGGCTACACCTTC
D gene: TRBD1; V gene: TRBV7-9; clone size: .; J gene: TRBJ1-1; CDR3 protein: CASTLQGMNTEAFF; CDR3 DNA: TGTGCCAGCACCCTACAGGGGATGAACACTGAAGCTTTCTTT
D gene: .; V gene: TRBV7-2; clone size: .; J gene: TRBJ2-1; CDR3 protein: CASSLAGGDRYNEQFF; CDR3 DNA: TGTGCCAGCAGCTTAGCTGGGGGGGACAGGTACAATGAGCAGTTCTTC
D gene: .; V gene: TRBV20-1; clone size: .; J gene: TRBJ2-1; CDR3 protein: CSAREQGLSYNEQFF; CDR3 DNA: TGCAGTGCTCGTGAACAGGGTCTCTCATACAATGAGCAGTTCTTC
D gene: .; V gene: TRBV19; clone size: .; J gene: TRBJ1-1; CDR3 protein: CASSSREMNTEAFF; CDR3 DNA: TGTGCCAGTAGTTCCCGGGAGATGAACACTGAAGCTTTCTTT
D gene: TRBD1; V gene: TRBV11-2; clone size: .; J gene: TRBJ2-3; CDR3 protein: CASRKSAGGLLSTDTQYF; CDR3 DNA: TGTGCCAGCCGGAAGTCGGCAGGGGGCCTTTTGAGCACAGATACGCAGTATTTT
D gene: .; V gene: TRBV10-3; clone size: .; J gene: TRBJ1-5; CDR3 protein: CAISAGNQPQHF; CDR3 DNA: TGTGCCATCAGCGCCGGTAATCAGCCCCAGCATTTT
D gene: TRBD2; V gene: TRBV30; clone size: .; J gene: TRBJ2-5; CDR3 protein: CAWSAKREGGETQYF; CDR3 DNA: TGTGCCTGGAGTGCTAAACGGGAGGGAGGGGAGACCCAGTACTTC
D gene: .; V gene: TRBV3-1/TRBV3-2; clone size: .; J gene: TRBJ2-5; CDR3 protein: CASSRRGETQYF; CDR3 DNA: TGTGCCAGCAGCCGAAGGGGAGAGACCCAGTACTTC
D gene: TRBD1; V gene: TRBV2; clone size: .; J gene: TRBJ1-6; CDR3 protein: CASSEGRGTGGASGNSPLHF; CDR3 DNA: TGTGCCAGCAGTGAAGGGCGCGGGACAGGGGGCGCGTCGGGCAATTCACCCCTCCACTTT
D gene: .; V gene: TRBV4-1; clone size: .; J gene: TRBJ1-2; CDR3 protein: CASSLRRRIYGYTF; CDR3 DNA: TGCGCCAGCAGCCTCAGACGCAGGATCTATGGCTACACCTTC
D gene: TRBD2; V gene: TRBV27; clone size: .; J gene: TRBJ2-7; CDR3 protein: CASSLSASGGALEQYF; CDR3 DNA: TGTGCCAGCAGTTTATCGGCTAGCGGGGGGGCGTTAGAGCAGTACTTC
D gene: TRBD2; V gene: TRBV13; clone size: .; J gene: TRBJ2-3; CDR3 protein: CASSPGGDTQYF; CDR3 DNA: TGTGCCAGCAGCCCGGGGGGGGATACGCAGTATTTT
D gene: .; V gene: TRBV9; clone size: once; J gene: TRBJ1-1; CDR3 protein: CASSARMNTEAFF; CDR3 DNA: TGTGCCAGCAGCGCTCGTATGAACACTGAAGCTTTCTTT
D gene: TRBD2; V gene: TRBV30; clone size: .; J gene: TRBJ2-1; CDR3 protein: CAWSVTGGPNEQFF; CDR3 DNA: TGTGCCTGGAGTGTCACGGGGGGGCCGAATGAGCAGTTCTTC
D gene: TRBD2; V gene: TRBV2; clone size: once; J gene: TRBJ2-5; CDR3 protein: CASSEGSSGEETQYF; CDR3 DNA: TGTGCCAGCAGTGAAGGGTCTAGCGGGGAAGAGACCCAGTACTTC
D gene: .; V gene: TRBV3-1/TRBV3-2; clone size: .; J gene: TRBJ2-5; CDR3 protein: CASSRRRETQYF; CDR3 DNA: TGTGCCAGCAGCCGTCGGCGGGAGACCCAGTACTTC